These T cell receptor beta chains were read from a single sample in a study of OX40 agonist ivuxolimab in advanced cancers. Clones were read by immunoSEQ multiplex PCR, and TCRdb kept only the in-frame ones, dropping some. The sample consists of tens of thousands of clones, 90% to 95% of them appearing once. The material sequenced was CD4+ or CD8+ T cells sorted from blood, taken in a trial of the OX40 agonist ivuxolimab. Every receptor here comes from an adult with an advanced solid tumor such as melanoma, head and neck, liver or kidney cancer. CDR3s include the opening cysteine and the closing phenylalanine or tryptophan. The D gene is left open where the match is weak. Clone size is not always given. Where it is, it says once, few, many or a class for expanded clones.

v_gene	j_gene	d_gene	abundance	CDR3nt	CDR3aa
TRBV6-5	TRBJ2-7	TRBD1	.	TGTGCCAGCAGTTCCGGACAGGTCCGTAAGCAGTACTTC	CASSSGQVRKQYF
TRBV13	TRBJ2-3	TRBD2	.	TGTGCCAGCAGCCCCGGACTAGGAGGGGGCACAGATACGCAGTATTTT	CASSPGLGGGTDTQYF
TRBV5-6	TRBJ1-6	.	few	TGTGCCAGCAGCTCCTCAAGTTCACCCCTCCACTTT	CASSSSSSPLHF
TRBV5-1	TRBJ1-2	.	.	TGCGCCAGCAGCCCTGACTGGACCCGGGGCTATGGCTACACCTTC	CASSPDWTRGYGYTF
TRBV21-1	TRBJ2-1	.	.	TGTGCCAGCAGACCCCCTAGCGGAAGCTACAATGAGCAGTTCTTC	CASRPPSGSYNEQFF
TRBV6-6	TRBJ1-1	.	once	TGTGCCAGCAGTCGTGGGCCTGAAGCTTTCTTT	CASSRGPEAFF
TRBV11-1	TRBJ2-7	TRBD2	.	TGTGCCAGCAGCTTAGCAATAGCGGGAGGGAGAGACTACGAGCAGTACTTC	CASSLAIAGGRDYEQYF
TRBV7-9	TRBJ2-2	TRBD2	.	TGTGCCAGCCGAGGTAGAGCGGGAGGCGCGAGGGGCACCGGGGAGCTGTTTTTT	CASRGRAGGARGTGELFF
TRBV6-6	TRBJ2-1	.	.	TGTGCCAGCAGTTCCCTCGTGGGGACCCAAATCAATGAGCAGTTCTTC	CASSSLVGTQINEQFF
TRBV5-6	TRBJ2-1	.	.	TGTGCCAGCAGCTTTCAACCACAATACAATGAGCAGTTCTTC	CASSFQPQYNEQFF
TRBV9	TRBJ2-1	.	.	TGTGCCAGCAGCGCCGACTCCCAGCGGGTTATTAATGAGCAGTTCTTC	CASSADSQRVINEQFF
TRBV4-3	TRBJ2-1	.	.	TGCGCCAGCAGCCAAGAGCGGGCCTCCTACAATGAGCAGTTCTTC	CASSQERASYNEQFF
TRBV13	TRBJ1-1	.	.	TGTGCCAGCAGCTTAGGAGAGTTTGACGCTGAAGCTTTCTTT	CASSLGEFDAEAFF
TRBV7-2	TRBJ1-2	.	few	TGTGCCAGCGAACAGCCGACTACAAGCTATGGCTACACCTTC	CASEQPTTSYGYTF
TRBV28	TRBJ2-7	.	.	TGTGCCACCCGACTGACTTTGAGCTCCTACGAGCAGTACTTC	CATRLTLSSYEQYF
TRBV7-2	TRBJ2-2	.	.	TGTGCCAGCAGCTTTAGGCCTCCTATAAACAGGGTTGGCGGGGAGCTGTTTTTT	CASSFRPPINRVGGELFF
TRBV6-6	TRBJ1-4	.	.	TGTGCATGCAGAGACTTTGATGAAAAACTGTTTTTT	CACRDFDEKLFF
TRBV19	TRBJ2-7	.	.	TGTGCCAGTAGTATATCGGGGGCCGACTCCTACGAGCAGTACTTC	CASSISGADSYEQYF
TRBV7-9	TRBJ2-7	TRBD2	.	TGTGCCAGCAGCTTAGTAGCGGGAGGGTACGAGCAGTACTTC	CASSLVAGGYEQYF
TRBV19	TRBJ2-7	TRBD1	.	TGTGCCAGTAGGACAGGGGGCTCCTACGAGCAGTACTTC	CASRTGGSYEQYF
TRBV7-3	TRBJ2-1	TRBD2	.	TGTGCCAGCAGCTTAGGGGGACTAGCGGGAAATGAGCAGTTCTTC	CASSLGGLAGNEQFF
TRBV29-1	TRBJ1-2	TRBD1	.	TGCAGCTCAGAGGGGGCCAACTATGGCTACACCTTC	CSSEGANYGYTF
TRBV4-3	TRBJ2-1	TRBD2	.	TGCGCCAGCAGCCAGGGGACTAGCGGGACTTACAATGAGCAGTTCTTC	CASSQGTSGTYNEQFF
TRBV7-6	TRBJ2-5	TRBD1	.	TGTGCCAGCAGCCTTCGGACAGGGATAGTCGAAGAGACCCAGTACTTC	CASSLRTGIVEETQYF
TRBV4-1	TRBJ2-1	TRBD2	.	TGCGCCAGCAGCCAGGATTACGGACTAGCCAATGAGCAGTTCTTC	CASSQDYGLANEQFF
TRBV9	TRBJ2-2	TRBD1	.	TGTGCCAGCAGCGTAACCGGGACAGGGGACGGGGAGCTGTTTTTT	CASSVTGTGDGELFF
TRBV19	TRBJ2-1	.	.	TGTGCCAGTAGTATCCCAGCGGGCCCCGGCTATGAGCAGTTCTTC	CASSIPAGPGYEQFF
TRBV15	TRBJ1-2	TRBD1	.	TGTGCCACCAGCAGTCAGGGGGGGGCATTCTATGGCTACACCTTC	CATSSQGGAFYGYTF
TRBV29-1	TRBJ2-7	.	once	TGCAGCGTTGAGGGCTTGCACGAGCAGTACTTC	CSVEGLHEQYF
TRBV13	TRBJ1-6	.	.	TGTGCCAGCAGCCTCGGCGGGGGGGCGAATTCACCCCTCCACTTT	CASSLGGGANSPLHF
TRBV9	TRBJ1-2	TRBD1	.	TGTGCCAGCAGCTTACGGGACAGGGGGCGTTTATGGTATGGCTACACCTTC	CASSLRDRGRLWYGYTF
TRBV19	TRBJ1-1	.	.	TGTGCCAGTAGTACCGACAGGTCGAACACTGAAGCTTTCTTT	CASSTDRSNTEAFF
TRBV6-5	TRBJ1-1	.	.	TGTGCCAGCAGTTACGGTGGGGTCGCCGCTGAAGCTTTCTTT	CASSYGGVAAEAFF